This T cell receptor (beta chain) was captured in a study of regulatory T cells in long-lasting Graves disease. Germline V gene sequence: CDR1 SNHLY, CDR2 FYNNEI. Trimming removed 7 bases at V and 0 bases at J, with 9 bases between. This CDR3 spans 14 amino acids. Through Arm-PCR of CDR3 regions and iRepertoire HTBI primers, TCR beta libraries were built. TCRdb analysed the multiplex PCR reads with MiXCR anew, one entry per CDR3 protein. The data show 620,000 or so distinct CDR3 sequences, roughly 15% seen once. Documented time point: newly diagnosed GD, antithyroid drugs for less than 3 months. PBMC RNA was the source of the TCR library. There are many counts of this clonotype. The same data also contributed to another study, on T cells in Graves' hyperthyroidism and ophthalmopathy.

This clonotype originated in a woman aged 30 to 39 with Graves disease. This chain joins TRBV2 and TRBJ1-4; D is unclear. This specimen consisted of peripheral blood mononuclear cells (PBMCs), obtained at new diagnosis, from a patient treated with antithyroid drugs. The CDR3 is CASNTVATNEKLFF. The CDR3 DNA is TGTGCCAGCAATACAGTTGCAACTAATGAAAAACTGTTTTTT.